The TCR beta chain described here comes from a study of blood T cells in healthy people across ages. A second PCR, run for roughly 7 to 12 cycles, used a sample-barcoded 5' primer plus a J-beta primer mix. TCRdb processed the 5' RACE reads anew with MiXCR; each CDR3 protein has one entry. The sample yields roughly 800,000 distinct CDR3 sequences, around 25% seen once. Donors were healthy Caucasian individuals from Russia aged about 6 to 95. After removal of 4 bases from V and 5 bases from J, the junction contained 6 bases not matched to a gene. The CDR3 is made up of 14 amino acids. Germline V lookup: CDR1 DFQATT, CDR2 SNEGSKA (reference sequence). This clonotype was observed a few times. The data also belong to a second study, concerning T cells of mothers and their children. Per that study: With unrelated pairs as the comparison, related mother-child pairs had a slightly higher overlap that was not significant. No persistent microchimeric T cell clones were detected.

The rearrangement joins TRBV20-1 to TRBJ2-1, with TRBD2 matching over 9 bases. The sequence was obtained from a boy younger than 18 in good health. The material sequenced was blood. The DNA for the CDR3 is TGCAGTGCTATCCGGACTAGCGTAAACAATGAGCAGTTCTTC. Residues: CSAIRTSVNNEQFF.